A single sample is the source of the 14 T cell receptor beta chains below, sequenced in a study of shared clonotypes between healthy human individuals. This table comes from immunoSEQ multiplex PCR, and its TCRdb copy is limited to in-frame clones, with some not included. The table has approximately 1,500,000 clones, approximately 98% seen once. Specimen: naive CD4+ T cells sorted from blood. This sample's subset: CD45RA+ positively selected. All receptors derive from a man aged 25 to 45 in good health.

This sequence joins TRBV18 and TRBJ1-5; the D gene is possibly TRBD1 (5 bases). V was trimmed by 5 bases and J by 0 bases, leaving 14 bases between them. The CDR3 spans 16 residues. Germline values: CDR1 KGHSH, CDR2 LQKENI. CDR3 nucleotide sequence: TGTGCCAGCTCATCGCGGGGGAAACATAGCAATCAGCCCCAGCATTTT. This translates into CASSSRGKHSNQPQHF.

This chain links TRBV29-1 with TRBJ1-1, with D possibly being TRBD1 (6 bases). The CDR3 has 17 amino acids. V lost 3 bases to trimming and J lost 0 bases, with 20 bases between them. Per the germline V gene, CDR1 is SQVTM and CDR2 is ANQGSEA. DNA for the CDR3: TGCAGCGTTGACCCAGGGTGGAGGGGGAGGTTGAACACTGAAGCTTTCTTT. Its protein is CSVDPGWRGRLNTEAFF.

This sequence joins TRBV28 and TRBJ2-3, with D possibly TRBD1 on 6 matching bases. Trimming left V 6 bases short and J 2 bases short, with 24 bases between. Germline values: CDR1 MDHEN, CDR2 SYDVKM. This CDR3 has 18 residues. The CDR3 DNA is TGTGCCAGCAGCTTCCTTCCCGGGACACCCCGTTTCACAGATACGCAGTATTTT. As protein: CASSFLPGTPRFTDTQYF. Full variable domain (outside the CDR3, taken from reference TRBV28 and TRBJ2-3): DVKVTQSSRYLVKRTGEKVFLECVQDMDHENMFWYRQDPGLGLRLIYFSYDVKMKEKGDIPEGYSVSREKKERFSLILESASTNQTSMYLCASSFLPGTPRFTDTQYFGPGTRLTVL.

This chain links TRBV9 with TRBJ1-1; D uncertain. The CDR3 sequence is 14 residues long. Looked up from germline, CDR1 is SGDLS and CDR2 is YYNGEE. Trimming stripped 0 bases from V and 7 bases from J, with 13 bases between. CDR3 coding DNA: TGTGCCAGCAGCGTAGTTTCAGGTACTATTGAAGCTTTCTTT. Its protein product is CASSVVSGTIEAFF.

This chain uses TRBV5-1 with TRBJ2-3; perhaps TRBD1 as D (5 bases). V was clipped by 1 base and J by 0 bases, with 12 bases between them. CDR3 size: 16 residues. Per germline, CDR1 SGHRS and CDR2 YFSETQ. The CDR3 bases are TGCGCCAGCAGCTTGTCCCCCAGGGCTAGCACAGATACGCAGTATTTT. Amino acid sequence: CASSLSPRASTDTQYF.

This chain uses TRBV20-1 with TRBJ2-1; unclear D gene. Trimming left V 6 bases short and J 5 bases short, with 8 bases between. Germline V CDR1 and CDR2: DFQATT, SNEGSKA (reference sequence). The CDR3 totals 11 residues. The CDR3 loop is CSAPKNNEQFF. Written as DNA, the CDR3 is TGCAGTGCCCCAAAAAACAATGAGCAGTTCTTC.

The V gene is TRBV6-1, the J gene TRBJ2-7; 7 bases agree with TRBD1. The CDR3 consists of 15 residues. Unmatched junction bases numbered 11, after V lost 7 bases and J lost 2 bases. CDR1 is MNHNS, CDR2 SASEGT, per germline. The CDR3 loop is CASTPRWQGAYEQYF. The CDR3 DNA sequence: TGTGCCAGCACCCCACGGTGGCAGGGGGCCTACGAGCAGTACTTC.

This chain uses TRBV7-9 with TRBJ2-7; D could derive from TRBD1 or TRBD2 (5 bases each). This CDR3 spans 16 amino acids. The germline CDR1 and CDR2 sequences are SEHNR and FQNEAQ (reference sequence). The V end lost 1 base, the J end lost 3 bases, and 16 bases lay between the germline ends. DNA for the CDR3: TGTGCCAGCAGCTTAGTAGCAGGGACCGATCTCTACGAGCAGTACTTC. Its protein product is CASSLVAGTDLYEQYF.

The chain uses TRBV28 and TRBJ1-2, with TRBD1 identical over 10 bases. Germline-derived CDR1 and CDR2 are MDHEN and SYDVKM. This CDR3 has 14 residues. V was pared by 3 bases and J by 5 bases, with 3 bases of the junction left unmatched. The CDR3 is CASSFGQGVYGYTF. The CDR3 nucleotides read TGTGCCAGCAGTTTCGGACAGGGGGTTTATGGCTACACCTTC.

The chain combines TRBV5-1 with TRBJ2-5, with D possibly matching TRBD2 (6 bases). There are 15 residues in the CDR3. Germline V gene data show CDR1 as SGHRS and CDR2 as YFSETQ. Trimming stripped 1 base from V and 5 bases from J, with 15 bases between. CDR3 in amino acids: CASSLSAGWGETQYF. The DNA for the CDR3 is TGCGCCAGCAGCTTGTCGGCGGGGTGGGGCGAGACCCAGTACTTC.

The chain joins TRBV2 to TRBJ2-2, with 8 bases aligning to TRBD2. With V trimmed by 6 bases and J by 3 bases, 6 bases remained unmatched. The germline V gene has CDR1 SNHLY and CDR2 FYNNEI. The CDR3 runs to 15 residues. The CDR3 loop is CASRLGSGDTGELFF. CDR3 coding DNA: TGTGCCAGCAGGCTGGGTAGCGGGGACACCGGGGAGCTGTTTTTT.

The gene calls are TRBV28 and TRBJ2-2; D remains ambiguous. This CDR3 contains 13 residues. Germline values: CDR1 MDHEN, CDR2 SYDVKM. V was cut by 3 bases and J by 6 bases, with 8 bases left in between. Written as DNA, the CDR3 is TGTGCCAGCAGTTTGTTGACTGCCGGGGAGCTGTTTTTT. It translates to CASSLLTAGELFF.

The chain uses TRBV10-3 and TRBJ2-2, with D possibly being TRBD1 or TRBD2 (5 bases each). Germline CDR1 is ENHRY and CDR2 is SYGVKD. The CDR3 spans 14 residues. The V gene lost 6 bases and the J gene lost 0 bases, with 8 bases spanning the gap. DNA of the CDR3: TGTGCCATCAGCCCGGGACCGAACACCGGGGAGCTGTTTTTT. This translates into CAISPGPNTGELFF.

This clone was seen only once. This chain uses TRBV15 with TRBJ1-2; TRBD1 agrees at 8 bases. V dropped 2 bases and J dropped 6; count of bases not matched to a gene: 5. The CDR3 is 14 residues long. From germline, CDR1 is LNHNV and CDR2 YYDKDF (reference sequence). The CDR3 reads CATSRRLTGDGYTF. In nucleotides, the CDR3 is TGTGCCACCAGCAGAAGATTGACAGGGGATGGCTACACCTTC.